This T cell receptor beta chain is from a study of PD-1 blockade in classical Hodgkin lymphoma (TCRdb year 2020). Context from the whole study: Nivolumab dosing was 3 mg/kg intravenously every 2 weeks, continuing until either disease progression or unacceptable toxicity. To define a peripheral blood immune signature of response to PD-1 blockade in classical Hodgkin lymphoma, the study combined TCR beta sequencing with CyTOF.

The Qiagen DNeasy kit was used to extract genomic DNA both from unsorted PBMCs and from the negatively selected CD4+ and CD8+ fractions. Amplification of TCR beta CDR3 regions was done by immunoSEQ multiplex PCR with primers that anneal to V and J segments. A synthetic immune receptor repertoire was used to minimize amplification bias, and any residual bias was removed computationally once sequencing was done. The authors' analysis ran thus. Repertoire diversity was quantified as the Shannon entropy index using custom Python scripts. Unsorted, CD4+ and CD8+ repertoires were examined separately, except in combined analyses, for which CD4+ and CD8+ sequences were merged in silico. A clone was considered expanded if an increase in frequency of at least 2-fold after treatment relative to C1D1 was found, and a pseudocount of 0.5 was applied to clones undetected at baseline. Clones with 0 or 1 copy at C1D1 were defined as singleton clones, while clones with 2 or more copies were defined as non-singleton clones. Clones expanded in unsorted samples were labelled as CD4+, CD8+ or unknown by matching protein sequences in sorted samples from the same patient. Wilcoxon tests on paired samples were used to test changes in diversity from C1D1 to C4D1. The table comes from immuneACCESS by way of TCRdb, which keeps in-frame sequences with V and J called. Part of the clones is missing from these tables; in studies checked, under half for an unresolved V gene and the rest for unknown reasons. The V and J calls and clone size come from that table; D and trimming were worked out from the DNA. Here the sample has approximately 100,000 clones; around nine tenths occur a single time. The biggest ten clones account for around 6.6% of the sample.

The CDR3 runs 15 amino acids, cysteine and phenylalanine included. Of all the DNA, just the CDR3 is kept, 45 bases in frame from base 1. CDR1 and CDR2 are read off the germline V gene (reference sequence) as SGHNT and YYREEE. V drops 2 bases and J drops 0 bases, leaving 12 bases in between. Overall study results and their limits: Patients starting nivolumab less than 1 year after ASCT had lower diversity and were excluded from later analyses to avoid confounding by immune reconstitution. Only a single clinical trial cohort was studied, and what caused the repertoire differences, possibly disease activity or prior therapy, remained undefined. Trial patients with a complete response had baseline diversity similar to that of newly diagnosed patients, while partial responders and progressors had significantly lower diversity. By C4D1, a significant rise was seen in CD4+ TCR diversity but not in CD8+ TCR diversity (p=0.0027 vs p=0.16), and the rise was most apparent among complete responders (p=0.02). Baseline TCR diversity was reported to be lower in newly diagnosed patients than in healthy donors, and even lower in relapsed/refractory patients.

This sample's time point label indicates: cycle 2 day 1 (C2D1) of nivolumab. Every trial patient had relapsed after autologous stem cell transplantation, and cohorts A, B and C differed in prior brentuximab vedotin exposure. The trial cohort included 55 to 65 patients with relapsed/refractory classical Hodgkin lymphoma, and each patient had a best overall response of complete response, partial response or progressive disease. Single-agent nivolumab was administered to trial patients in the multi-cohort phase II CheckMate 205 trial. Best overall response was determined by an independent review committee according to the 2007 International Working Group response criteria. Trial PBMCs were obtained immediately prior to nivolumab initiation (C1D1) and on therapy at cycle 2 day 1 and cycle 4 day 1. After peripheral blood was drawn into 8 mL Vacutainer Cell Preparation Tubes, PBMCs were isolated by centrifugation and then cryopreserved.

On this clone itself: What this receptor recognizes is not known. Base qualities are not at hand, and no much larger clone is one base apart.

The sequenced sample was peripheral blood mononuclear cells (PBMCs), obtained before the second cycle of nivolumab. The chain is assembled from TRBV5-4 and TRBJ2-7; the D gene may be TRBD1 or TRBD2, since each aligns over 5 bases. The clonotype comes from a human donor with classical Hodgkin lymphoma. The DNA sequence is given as TGTGCCAGCAGCTTCGAGGGGTCGCCCTCCTACGAGCAGTACTTC. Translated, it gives CASSFEGSPSYEQYF.